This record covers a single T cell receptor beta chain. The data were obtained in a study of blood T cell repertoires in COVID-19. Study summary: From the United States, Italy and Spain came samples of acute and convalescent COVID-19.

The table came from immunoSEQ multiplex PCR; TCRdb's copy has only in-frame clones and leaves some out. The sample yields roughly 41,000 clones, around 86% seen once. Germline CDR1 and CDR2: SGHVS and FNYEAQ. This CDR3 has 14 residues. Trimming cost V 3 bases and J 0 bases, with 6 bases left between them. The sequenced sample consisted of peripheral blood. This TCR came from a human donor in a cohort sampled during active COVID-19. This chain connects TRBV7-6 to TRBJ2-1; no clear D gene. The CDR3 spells CASSFLSSYNEQFF. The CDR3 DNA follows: TGTGCCAGCAGCTTCCTTAGCTCCTACAATGAGCAGTTCTTC.